The 22 T cell receptor beta chains below all came from one sample that was sequenced in a study of graft-versus-host responses after intestinal transplantation. Measured with immunoSEQ multiplex PCR; TCRdb has only the in-frame clones, and not every one. The sample records 90,000 to 150,000 clones, about 95% being singletons. Their antigens remain unidentified. The specimen was unstimulated CD8+ T cells sorted from spleen or lymph node cells, collected before intestinal transplant. The receptors were sampled from a human donor who received an intestinal transplant.

The rearrangement uses TRBV27 and TRBJ2-3; the match to TRBD2 covers 8 bases. There are 15 residues in the CDR3. V gave up 7 bases and J gave up 6 bases; unmatched junction bases: 12. Per the germline V gene, CDR1 is MNHEY and CDR2 is SMNVEV (reference sequence). The CDR3 DNA reads as TGTGCCAGCACCCATAGCGGGACCCTGTCGGATACGCAGTATTTT. This sequence encodes CASTHSGTLSDTQYF.

This clone showed up just once. J is TRBJ1-2 and V is TRBV28; 10 positions match TRBD1. CDR3 length equals 15 residues. Trimming cost V 6 bases and J 4 bases; bases outside gene matches: 8. The germline V gene has CDR1 MDHEN and CDR2 SYDVKM. Here the CDR3 reads CASSSGTGDFYGYTF. The CDR3, as DNA: TGTGCCAGCAGCTCCGGGACAGGGGACTTCTATGGCTACACCTTC.

J is TRBJ2-1 and V is TRBV27, with TRBD2 identical over 15 bases. The CDR3 is made up of 18 amino acids. With V trimmed by 3 bases and J by 5 bases, 8 bases remained unmatched. CDR1 is MNHEY, CDR2 SMNVEV, per germline (reference sequence). The CDR3 loop reads CASSFGTSGRIQHNEQFF. Here the CDR3 DNA reads TGTGCCAGCAGTTTTGGGACTAGCGGGAGGATTCAGCACAATGAGCAGTTCTTC.

The V gene is TRBV7-3, the J gene TRBJ2-2; 9 bases are shared with TRBD1. The V and J ends lost 4 bases and 2 bases, in that order; junction bases with no gene match: 5. CDR3 length equals 16 residues. The germline CDR1 and CDR2 sequences are SGHTA and FQGTGA. In DNA, the CDR3 is TGTGCCAGCAGCTGGCGGACAGGGGACAACACCGGGGAGCTGTTTTTT. Its translation: CASSWRTGDNTGELFF.

The chain links TRBV28 to TRBJ2-3; TRBD2 aligns across 10 bases. Trimming cost V 3 bases and J 5 bases; bases outside gene matches: 8. The CDR3 totals 16 residues. Looked up from germline, CDR1 is MDHEN and CDR2 is SYDVKM. In DNA form, the CDR3 reads TGTGCCAGCAGTTTGAGGCTAGCGGGGGCCAGAGATACGCAGTATTTT. Its translation: CASSLRLAGARDTQYF.

V gene TRBV19 combines with J gene TRBJ2-1, with 10 bases fitting TRBD2. Germline CDR1 reads LNHDA; CDR2 reads SQIVND (reference sequence). There are 16 residues in the CDR3. V shed 1 base, J shed 5 bases, and the junction held 5 bases outside the gene matches. The CDR3 DNA reads as TGTGCCAGTAGTATAGTAAGCGGGAGGGCCAACAATGAGCAGTTCTTC. Its translation is CASSIVSGRANNEQFF.

The CDR3 coding sequence is TGTGCCAGCAGCCGTGCGACAGGGGAGGCCTACGAGCAGTACTTC. Protein sequence: CASSRATGEAYEQYF. The chain recombines TRBV6-5 with TRBJ2-7, with TRBD1 matching over 8 bases. This CDR3 is 15 amino acids long. In germline, CDR1 is MNHEY, CDR2 SVGAGI. V dropped 6 bases and J dropped 2; count of bases not matched to a gene: 9.

The table lists this clone with a count of one. The rearrangement joins TRBV29-1 to TRBJ2-7; 7 bases match TRBD2. CDR1 SQVTM and CDR2 ANQGSEA come from the germline V gene. The CDR3 sequence is 14 residues long. V shed 1 base and J 3 bases; nucleotides not matched to a gene: 6. CDR3 nucleotides: TGCAGCGTTGAAGTTTGGGAGGGCCTCTACGAGCAGTACTTC. Protein: CSVEVWEGLYEQYF.

This clone was observed once. The J gene is TRBJ1-4, the V gene TRBV4-1; a weak D match, TRBD1 (5 bases). V lost 4 bases and J lost 4, with 10 bases in between. CDR3 size: 14 residues. Germline V lookup: CDR1 MGHRA, CDR2 YSYEKL. CDR3 nucleotides: TGCGCCAGCAGCCTACCTGGGGGTAATGAAAAACTGTTTTTT. Translation: CASSLPGGNEKLFF.

The J gene is TRBJ2-1, the V gene TRBV5-8; unclear D gene. Per germline, CDR1 SGHTS and CDR2 YDEGEE. The CDR3 consists of 15 residues. Trimming removed 1 base from V and 0 bases from J, with 8 bases in between. The CDR3 DNA reads as TGTGCCAGCAGCTTGATACCTAGCTCCTACAATGAGCAGTTCTTC. Amino acid sequence: CASSLIPSSYNEQFF. Supplemented by reference TRBV5-8 and TRBJ2-1, the full variable domain reads EAGVTQSPTHLIKTRGQQATLRCSPISGHTSVYWYQQALGLGLQFLLWYDEGEERNRGNFPPRFSGRQFPNYSSELNVNALELEDSALYLCASSLIPSSYNEQFFGPGTRLTVL.

This clone appeared a few times. The chain joins TRBV28 to TRBJ1-2, with D uncertain. Germline-derived CDR1 and CDR2 are MDHEN and SYDVKM. V was clipped by 2 bases and J by 4 bases, with 8 bases between them. CDR3 length: 13 amino acids. Here the CDR3 reads CASSLGPGYGYTF. The CDR3 DNA follows: TGTGCCAGCAGTTTAGGACCCGGCTATGGCTACACCTTC.

The chain uses TRBV19 and TRBJ2-1; 7 nucleotides agree with TRBD2. CDR3 length: 13 amino acids. Trimming took 2 bases from V and 6 from J; bases not matched to a gene: 1. From germline, CDR1 is LNHDA and CDR2 SQIVND (reference sequence). The CDR3 protein is CASSITSANEQFF. The CDR3, as DNA: TGTGCCAGTAGTATAACTAGCGCCAATGAGCAGTTCTTC.

The gene calls are TRBV16 and TRBJ2-5; D perhaps matches TRBD2 (6 bases). The J call may be in error: the DNA end matches TRBJ2-7 better. In germline, CDR1 is KGHSY, CDR2 FQNENV. The CDR3 is 15 amino acids. CDR3 bases: TGTGCCAGCAGCGCTCAAGCGGGCGTAATCTACGAGCAGTACTTC. Protein: CASSAQAGVIYEQYF.

The chain recombines TRBV11-1 with TRBJ2-7, with a tentative D call TRBD2 (5 bases). Germline CDR1 and CDR2: SGHAT and FQDESV (reference sequence). CDR3 size: 13 residues. Trimming took 1 base from V and 6 from J, leaving 10 bases between them. The CDR3 DNA follows: TGTGCCAGCAGCTTAGGGGGAGATGGCGAGCAGTACTTC. As protein: CASSLGGDGEQYF.

The chain carries TRBV4-3 and TRBJ2-3; TRBD2 matches 9 bases. Germline CDR1 reads LGHNA; CDR2 reads YSLEER. This CDR3 is 15 amino acids long. Losses at the gene ends were 2 bases for V and 0 bases for J; bases not matched to a gene: 0. The CDR3 DNA reads as TGCGCCAGCAGCCAACTAGCGGGAAGCACAGATACGCAGTATTTT. Its protein is CASSQLAGSTDTQYF.

The rearrangement links TRBV27 to TRBJ2-2, with 11 nucleotides matching TRBD2. The CDR3 length is 18 residues. Per germline, CDR1 MNHEY and CDR2 SMNVEV (reference sequence). The V gene end was trimmed by 2 bases and the J gene end by 4 bases; junction bases not matched to a gene: 9. CDR3: CASSLAVAGGPITGELFF. CDR3 DNA sequence: TGTGCCAGCAGTTTAGCCGTAGCGGGAGGGCCTATCACCGGGGAGCTGTTTTTT.

V and J are TRBV7-8 and TRBJ2-7; D is unclear. The CDR3 has 15 residues. In germline, CDR1 is SGHVS, CDR2 FQNEAQ. V lost 5 bases and J lost 6, with 20 bases in between. In DNA, the CDR3 is TGTGCCAGCAGCGCTTTGATATCCCATCCGGGCGAGCAGTACTTC. This encodes CASSALISHPGEQYF.

The chain employs TRBV5-6 and TRBJ2-7, with 8 bases fitting TRBD2. Germline V gives CDR1 SGHDT, CDR2 YYEEEE. The CDR3 contains 16 residues. V lost 2 bases and J lost 5; bases outside the gene matches: 12. In DNA form, the CDR3 reads TGTGCCAGCAGCTTCTACCTAGCGGGCCCCTTGGACGAGCAGTACTTC. This codes for CASSFYLAGPLDEQYF.

The chain uses TRBV28 and TRBJ2-7; tentative D call: TRBD2 (6 bases). V lost 5 bases, J lost 1 base, and 21 bases lay in between. CDR3 length equals 17 residues. Germline V gene data show CDR1 as MDHEN and CDR2 as SYDVKM. CDR3 in amino acids: CASSLLPRGGPSYEQYF. CDR3 bases: TGTGCCAGCAGTCTACTCCCCCGGGGAGGACCATCCTACGAGCAGTACTTC.

The J gene is TRBJ2-7, the V gene TRBV7-2; D is unresolved. CDR3 size: 14 residues. The germline V gene has CDR1 SGHTA and CDR2 FQGNSA. The V end lost 8 bases, the J end lost 1 base, and 15 bases lay between the germline ends. CDR3 DNA sequence: TGTGCCAGCTCCTCAGCGACTTTATCCTACGAGCAGTACTTC. It translates to CASSSATLSYEQYF.

CDR3 sequence: CASSPGLAQIQYF. CDR3 nucleotide sequence: TGCGCCAGCAGCCCTGGACTAGCCCAAATACAGTACTTC. J is TRBJ2-7 and V is TRBV4-3, with 8 bases identical to TRBD2. Losses at the gene ends were 4 bases for V and 10 bases for J; bases not matched to a gene: 9. The CDR3 is 13 residues long. The V gene's germline CDR1 is LGHNA and CDR2 YSLEER.

The chain uses TRBV11-1 and TRBJ2-1; 12 bases are shared with TRBD2. This CDR3 contains 16 residues. Germline CDR1 reads SGHAT; CDR2 reads FQDESV (reference sequence). V dropped 6 bases and J dropped 3; count of bases not matched to a gene: 6. The CDR3 loop reads CASRQTSGSVYNEQFF. CDR3 sequence (DNA): TGTGCCAGCAGGCAGACTAGCGGGAGTGTCTACAATGAGCAGTTCTTC. The entire variable domain, with the rest obtained from reference TRBV11-1 and TRBJ2-1, is as follows: EAEVAQSPRYKITEKSQAVAFWCDPISGHATLYWYRQILGQGPELLVQFQDESVVDDSQLPKDRFSAERLKGVDSTLKIQPAELGDSAMYLCASRQTSGSVYNEQFFGPGTRLTVL.